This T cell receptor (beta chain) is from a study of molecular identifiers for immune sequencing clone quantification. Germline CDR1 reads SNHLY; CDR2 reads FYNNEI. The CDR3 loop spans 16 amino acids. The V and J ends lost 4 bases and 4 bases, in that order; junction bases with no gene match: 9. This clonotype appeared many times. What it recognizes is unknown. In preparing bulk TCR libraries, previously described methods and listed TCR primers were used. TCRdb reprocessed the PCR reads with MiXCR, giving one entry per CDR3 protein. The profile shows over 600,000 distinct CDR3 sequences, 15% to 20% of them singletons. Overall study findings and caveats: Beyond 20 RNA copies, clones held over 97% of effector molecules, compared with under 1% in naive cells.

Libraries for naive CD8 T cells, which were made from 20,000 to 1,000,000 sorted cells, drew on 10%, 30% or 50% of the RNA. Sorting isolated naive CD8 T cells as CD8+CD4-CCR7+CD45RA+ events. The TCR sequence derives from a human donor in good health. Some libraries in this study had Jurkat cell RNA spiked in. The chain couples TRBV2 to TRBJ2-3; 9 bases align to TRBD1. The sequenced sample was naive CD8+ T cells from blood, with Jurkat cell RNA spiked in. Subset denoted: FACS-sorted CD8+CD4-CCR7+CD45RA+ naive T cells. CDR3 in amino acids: CASSGLGQGFPDTQYF. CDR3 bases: TGTGCCAGCAGTGGTTTGGGACAGGGTTTCCCAGATACGCAGTATTTT. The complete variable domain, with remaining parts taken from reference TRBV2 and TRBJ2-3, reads EPEVTQTPSHQVTQMGQEVILRCVPISNHLYFYWYRQILGQKVEFLVSFYNNEISEKSEIFDDQFSVERPDGSNFTLKIRSTKLEDSAMYFCASSGLGQGFPDTQYFGPGTRLTVL.